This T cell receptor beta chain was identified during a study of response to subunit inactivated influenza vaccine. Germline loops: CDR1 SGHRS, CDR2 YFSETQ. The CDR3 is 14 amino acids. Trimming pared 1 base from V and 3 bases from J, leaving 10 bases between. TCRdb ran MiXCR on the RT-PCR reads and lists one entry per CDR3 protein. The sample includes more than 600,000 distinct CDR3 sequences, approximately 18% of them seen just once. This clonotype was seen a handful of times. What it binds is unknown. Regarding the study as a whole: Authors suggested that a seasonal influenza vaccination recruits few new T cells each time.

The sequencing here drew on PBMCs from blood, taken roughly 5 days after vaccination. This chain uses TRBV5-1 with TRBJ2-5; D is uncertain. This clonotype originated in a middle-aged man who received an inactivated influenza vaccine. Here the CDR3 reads CASSLTGFEETQYF. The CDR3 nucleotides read TGCGCCAGCAGCTTGACTGGGTTTGAAGAGACCCAGTACTTC.